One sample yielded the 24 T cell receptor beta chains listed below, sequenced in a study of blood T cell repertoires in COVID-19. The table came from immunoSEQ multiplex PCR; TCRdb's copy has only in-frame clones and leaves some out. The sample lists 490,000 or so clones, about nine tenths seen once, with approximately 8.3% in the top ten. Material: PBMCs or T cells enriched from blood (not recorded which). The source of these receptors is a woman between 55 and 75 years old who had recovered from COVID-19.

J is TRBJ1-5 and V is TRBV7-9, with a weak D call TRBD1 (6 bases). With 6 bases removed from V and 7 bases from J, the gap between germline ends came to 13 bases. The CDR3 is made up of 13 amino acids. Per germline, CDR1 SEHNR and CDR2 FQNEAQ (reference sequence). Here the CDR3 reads CASSWDKGQPQHF. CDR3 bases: TGTGCCAGCAGTTGGGACAAGGGGCAGCCCCAGCATTTT.

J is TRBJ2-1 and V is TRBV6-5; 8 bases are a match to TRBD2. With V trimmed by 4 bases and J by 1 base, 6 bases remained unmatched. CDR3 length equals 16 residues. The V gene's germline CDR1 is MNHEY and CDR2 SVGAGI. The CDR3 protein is CASSSSGPTSYNEQFF. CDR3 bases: TGTGCCAGCAGTTCTAGCGGGCCGACTTCCTACAATGAGCAGTTCTTC.

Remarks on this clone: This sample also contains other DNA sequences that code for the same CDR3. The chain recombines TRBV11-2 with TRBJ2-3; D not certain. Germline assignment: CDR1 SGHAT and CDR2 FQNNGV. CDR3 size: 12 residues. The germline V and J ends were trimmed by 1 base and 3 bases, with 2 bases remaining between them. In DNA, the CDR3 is TGTGCCAGCAGCTTAGCAACAGATACGCAGTATTTT. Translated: CASSLATDTQYF.

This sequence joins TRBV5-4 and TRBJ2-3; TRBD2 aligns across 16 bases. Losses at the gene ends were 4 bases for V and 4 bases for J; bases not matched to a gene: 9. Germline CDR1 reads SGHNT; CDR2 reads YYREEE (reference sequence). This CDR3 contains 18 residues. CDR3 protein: CASSPGTSGGGLADTQYF. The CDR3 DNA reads TGTGCCAGCAGCCCAGGGACTAGCGGGGGGGGGTTGGCAGATACGCAGTATTTT.

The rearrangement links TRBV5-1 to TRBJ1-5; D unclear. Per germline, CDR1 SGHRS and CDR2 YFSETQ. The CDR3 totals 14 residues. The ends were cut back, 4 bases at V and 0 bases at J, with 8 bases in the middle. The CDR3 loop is CASSLDFSNQPQHF. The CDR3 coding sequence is TGCGCCAGCAGCCTGGACTTTAGCAATCAGCCCCAGCATTTT.

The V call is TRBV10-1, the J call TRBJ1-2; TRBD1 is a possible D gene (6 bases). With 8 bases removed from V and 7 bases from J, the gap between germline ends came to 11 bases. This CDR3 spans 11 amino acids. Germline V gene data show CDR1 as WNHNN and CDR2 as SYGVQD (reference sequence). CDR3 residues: CASLSRGGYTF. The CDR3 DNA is TGCGCCAGCCTCTCCAGGGGTGGCTACACCTTC.

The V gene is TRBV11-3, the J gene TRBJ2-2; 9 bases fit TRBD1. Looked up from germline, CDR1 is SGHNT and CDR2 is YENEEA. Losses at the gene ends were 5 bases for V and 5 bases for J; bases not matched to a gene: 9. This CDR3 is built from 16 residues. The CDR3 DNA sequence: TGTGCCAGCAGCCCCAGGGAACAGGGGGCAACCGGGGAGCTGTTTTTT. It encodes CASSPREQGATGELFF.

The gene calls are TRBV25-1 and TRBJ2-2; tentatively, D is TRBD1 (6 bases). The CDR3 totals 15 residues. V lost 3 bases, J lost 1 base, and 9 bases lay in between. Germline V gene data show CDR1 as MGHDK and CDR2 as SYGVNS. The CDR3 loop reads CASSEGTKNTGELFF. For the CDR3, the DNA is TGTGCCAGCAGTGAGGGGACAAAGAACACCGGGGAGCTGTTTTTT.

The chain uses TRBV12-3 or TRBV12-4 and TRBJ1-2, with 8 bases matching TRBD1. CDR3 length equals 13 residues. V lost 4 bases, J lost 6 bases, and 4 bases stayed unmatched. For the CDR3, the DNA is TGTGCCAGCAGTTATTCAGGGGGCAATGGCTACACCTTC. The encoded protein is CASSYSGGNGYTF.

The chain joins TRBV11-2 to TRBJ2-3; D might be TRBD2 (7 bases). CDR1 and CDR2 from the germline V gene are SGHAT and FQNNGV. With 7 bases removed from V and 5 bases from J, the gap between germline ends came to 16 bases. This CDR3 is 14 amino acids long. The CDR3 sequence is CASTRRGGGDTQYF. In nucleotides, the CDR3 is TGTGCCAGCACCAGGAGAGGGGGGGGAGATACGCAGTATTTT.

The CDR3 here is CASSRGQGGNSPLHF. The CDR3 region has the DNA TGTGCCAGCAGTCGCGGACAGGGGGGAAATTCACCCCTCCACTTT. The chain uses TRBV27 and TRBJ1-6; 10 nucleotides agree with TRBD1. Germline-derived CDR1 and CDR2 are MNHEY and SMNVEV (reference sequence). The CDR3 runs to 15 residues. J gave up 7 bases and V 5 bases, and 5 bases lay outside the gene matches.

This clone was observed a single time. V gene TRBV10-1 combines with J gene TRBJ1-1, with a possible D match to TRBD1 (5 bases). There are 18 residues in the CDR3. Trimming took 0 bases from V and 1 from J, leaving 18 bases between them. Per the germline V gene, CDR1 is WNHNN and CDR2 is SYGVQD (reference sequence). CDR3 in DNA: TGCGCCAGCAGTGAGTCATTACCGGGGGAGGGAGGGAACACTGAAGCTTTCTTT. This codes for CASSESLPGEGGNTEAFF.

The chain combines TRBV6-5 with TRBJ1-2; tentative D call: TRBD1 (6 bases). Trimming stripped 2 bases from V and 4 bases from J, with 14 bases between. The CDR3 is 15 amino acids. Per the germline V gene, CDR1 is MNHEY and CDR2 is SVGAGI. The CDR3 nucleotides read TGTGCCAGCAGTTACCGAGCCAGGGGCACCTATGGCTACACCTTC. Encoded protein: CASSYRARGTYGYTF.

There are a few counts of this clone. In DNA form, the CDR3 reads TGTGCCGGTAACCGGGACAGAACAATTCTCAACCCTGGAAACACCATATATTTT. This sequence encodes CAGNRDRTILNPGNTIYF. The chain combines TRBV2 with TRBJ1-3; TRBD1 matches at 7 bases. Germline CDR1 SNHLY, CDR2 FYNNEI. The CDR3 sequence is 18 residues long. Trimming removed 11 bases from V and 2 bases from J; junction bases left unmatched: 21.

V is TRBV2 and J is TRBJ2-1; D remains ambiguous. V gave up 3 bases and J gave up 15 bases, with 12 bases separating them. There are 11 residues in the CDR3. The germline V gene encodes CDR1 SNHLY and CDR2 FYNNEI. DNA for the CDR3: TGTGCCAGCAGTGAGTTGTATCTTCTGTTCTTC. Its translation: CASSELYLLFF.

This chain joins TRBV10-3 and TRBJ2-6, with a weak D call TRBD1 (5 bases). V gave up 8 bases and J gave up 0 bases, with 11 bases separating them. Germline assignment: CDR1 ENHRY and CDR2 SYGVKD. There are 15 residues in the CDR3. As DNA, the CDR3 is TGTGCCATCGCGACAGAAGCCTCTGGGGCCAACGTCCTGACTTTC. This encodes CAIATEASGANVLTF.

CDR3 in amino acids: CASSDQGAGYNEQFF. The DNA for the CDR3 is TGTGCCAGCAGTGATCAAGGGGCCGGCTACAATGAGCAGTTCTTC. The rearrangement uses TRBV2 and TRBJ2-1, with D tentatively TRBD1 (5 bases). CDR1 is SNHLY and CDR2 is FYNNEI in the germline V gene. CDR3 length: 15 residues. V shed 3 bases and J shed 3 bases, with 12 bases lying between them.

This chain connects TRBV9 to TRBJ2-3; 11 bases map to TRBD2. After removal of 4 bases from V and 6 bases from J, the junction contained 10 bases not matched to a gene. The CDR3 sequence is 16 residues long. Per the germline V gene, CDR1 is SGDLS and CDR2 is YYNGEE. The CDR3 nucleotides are TGTGCCAGCAGCTCCATAGCGGGGGGGCCCCTGGATACGCAGTATTTT. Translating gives CASSSIAGGPLDTQYF.

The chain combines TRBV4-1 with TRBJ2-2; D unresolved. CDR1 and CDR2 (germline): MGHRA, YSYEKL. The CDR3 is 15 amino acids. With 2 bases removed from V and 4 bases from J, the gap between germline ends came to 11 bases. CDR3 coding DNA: TGCGCCAGCAGCCAACAAACCTGGAGCACCGGGGAGCTGTTTTTT. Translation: CASSQQTWSTGELFF.

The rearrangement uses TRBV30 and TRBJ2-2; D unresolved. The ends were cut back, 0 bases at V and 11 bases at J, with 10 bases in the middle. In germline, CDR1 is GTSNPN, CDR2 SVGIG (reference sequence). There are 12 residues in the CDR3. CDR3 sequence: CAWSVRPVELFF. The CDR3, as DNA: TGTGCCTGGAGTGTACGTCCGGTCGAGCTGTTTTTT.

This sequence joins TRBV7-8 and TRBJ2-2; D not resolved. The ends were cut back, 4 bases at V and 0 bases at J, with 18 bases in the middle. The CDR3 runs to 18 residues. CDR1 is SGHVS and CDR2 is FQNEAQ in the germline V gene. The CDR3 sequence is CASSSSRLALPNTGELFF. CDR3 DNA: TGTGCCAGCAGCTCTTCCAGGTTGGCGCTCCCGAACACCGGGGAGCTGTTTTTT. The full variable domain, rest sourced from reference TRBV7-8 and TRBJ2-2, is GAGVSQSPRYKVAKRGQDVALRCDPISGHVSLFWYQQALGQGPEFLTYFQNEAQLDKSGLPSDRFFAERPEGSVSTLKIQRTQQEDSAVYLCASSSSRLALPNTGELFFGEGSRLTVL.

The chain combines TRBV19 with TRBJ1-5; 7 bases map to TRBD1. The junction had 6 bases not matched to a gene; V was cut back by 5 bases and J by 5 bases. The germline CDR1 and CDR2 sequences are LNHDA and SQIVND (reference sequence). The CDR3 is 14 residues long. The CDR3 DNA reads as TGTGCCAGTAGTCCGTTACAGGGGTATCAGCCCCAGCATTTT. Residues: CASSPLQGYQPQHF.

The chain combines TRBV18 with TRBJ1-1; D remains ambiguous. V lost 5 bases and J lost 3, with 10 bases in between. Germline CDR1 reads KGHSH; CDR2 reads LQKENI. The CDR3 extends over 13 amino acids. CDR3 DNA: TGTGCCAGCTCAAGAGAGGAAGACACTGAAGCTTTCTTT. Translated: CASSREEDTEAFF.

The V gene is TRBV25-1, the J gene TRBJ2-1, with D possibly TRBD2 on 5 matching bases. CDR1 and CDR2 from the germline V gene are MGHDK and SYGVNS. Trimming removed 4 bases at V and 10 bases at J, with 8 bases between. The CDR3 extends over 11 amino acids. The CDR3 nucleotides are TGTGCCAGCAGTGGGCGCGGGGAGCAGTTCTTC. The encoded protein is CASSGRGEQFF.